The T cell receptor (beta chain) described here comes from a study of cytomegalovirus exposure and HLA in healthy donors. The V gene's germline CDR1 is LNHNV and CDR2 YYDKDF (reference sequence). The CDR3 runs 14 residues. Between the trimmed V and J ends, which lost 7 bases and 3 bases, there was a span of 12 bases. Vbeta (60) and Jbeta (13) primers were used in the PCR. Method: immunoSEQ multiplex PCR; TCRdb's copy keeps in-frame clones and lacks some. This sample has 150,000 to 200,000 clones, with around 77% found just once. The material sequenced was PBMCs. This clonotype originated in a man in his 60s in good health and CMV-seronegative. The chain couples TRBV15 to TRBJ1-4, with D possibly matching TRBD1 (5 bases). The DNA of the CDR3 is TGTGCCACCAATCCGGGACTACCTAATGAAAAACTGTTTTTT. Its protein is CATNPGLPNEKLFF.